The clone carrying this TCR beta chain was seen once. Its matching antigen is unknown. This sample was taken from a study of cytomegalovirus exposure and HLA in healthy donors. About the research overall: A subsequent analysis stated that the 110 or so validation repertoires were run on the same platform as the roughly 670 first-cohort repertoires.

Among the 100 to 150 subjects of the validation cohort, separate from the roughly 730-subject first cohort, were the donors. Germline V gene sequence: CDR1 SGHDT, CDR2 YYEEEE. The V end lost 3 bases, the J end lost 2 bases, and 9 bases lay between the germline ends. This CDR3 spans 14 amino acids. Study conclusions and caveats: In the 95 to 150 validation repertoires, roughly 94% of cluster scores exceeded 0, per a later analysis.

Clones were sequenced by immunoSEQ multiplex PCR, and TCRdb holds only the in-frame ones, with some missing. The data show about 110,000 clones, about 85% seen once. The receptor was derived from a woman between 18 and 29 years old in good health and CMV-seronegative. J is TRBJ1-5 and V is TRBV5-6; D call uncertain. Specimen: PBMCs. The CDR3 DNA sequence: TGTGCCAGCAGCTCGAGCGTGGGCAATCAGCCCCAGCATTTT. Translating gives CASSSSVGNQPQHF.